A single sample gave rise to the 16 T cell receptor beta chains below, sequenced in a study of blood T cell repertoires in COVID-19. Only in-frame clones appear in the TCRdb table, and some are missing; sequencing was by immunoSEQ multiplex PCR. The table lists about 240,000 clones, roughly four fifths of them singletons. The sample taken for sequencing was peripheral blood. These TCRs come from a man aged 25-45 years who had recovered from COVID-19.

Only a few counts were recorded for this clone. This rearrangement joins TRBV2 to TRBJ2-7, with D possibly TRBD2 on 6 matching bases. This CDR3 has 13 amino acids. V dropped 7 bases and J dropped 3 bases, with 13 bases sitting between them. Germline loops: CDR1 SNHLY, CDR2 FYNNEI. The CDR3 DNA follows: TGTGCCAGCACTGGGACTTACAGCTACGAGCAGTACGTC. It codes for CASTGTYSYEQYV.

This sequence joins TRBV7-9 and TRBJ2-1; TRBD1 matches 8 bases. Germline loops: CDR1 SEHNR, CDR2 FQNEAQ (reference sequence). CDR3 length equals 15 residues. V dropped 5 bases and J dropped 7; count of bases not matched to a gene: 10. This CDR3 reads CASSLGQGSLNEQFF. The CDR3 DNA reads as TGTGCCAGCAGCCTCGGACAGGGTTCCCTAAATGAGCAGTTCTTC.

The chain uses TRBV5-6 and TRBJ2-1, with D possibly being TRBD2 (7 bases). Germline CDR1 reads SGHDT; CDR2 reads YYEEEE. The CDR3 contains 14 residues. Trimming cost V 1 base and J 6 bases, with 11 bases left between them. The CDR3 reads CASSLRGARNEQFF. CDR3 nucleotides: TGTGCCAGCAGCTTGCGGGGGGCCCGCAATGAGCAGTTCTTC. Using reference TRBV5-6 and TRBJ2-1 for the parts outside the CDR3, the full variable domain is DAGVTQSPTHLIKTRGQQVTLRCSPKSGHDTVSWYQQALGQGPQFIFQYYEEEERQRGNFPDRFSGHQFPNYSSELNVNALLLGDSALYLCASSLRGARNEQFFGPGTRLTVL.

J is TRBJ2-5 and V is TRBV4-1; D is unresolved. The CDR3 has 13 residues. V was trimmed by 2 bases and J by 5 bases, leaving 9 bases between them. Germline V gene data show CDR1 as MGHRA and CDR2 as YSYEKL. CDR3 region: CASSQLRMETQYF. CDR3 coding DNA: TGCGCCAGCAGCCAACTGAGGATGGAGACCCAGTACTTC.

The gene calls are TRBV3-1 (or the pseudogene TRBV3-2) and TRBJ1-1, with D unclear. Germline assignment: CDR1 LGHDT and CDR2 YNNKEL (reference sequence). CDR3 size: 11 residues. Trimming removed 6 bases from V and 12 bases from J, with 14 bases in between. CDR3 nucleotides: TGTGCCAGCAGACACGCTAGCGCGACTTTCTTT. Its translation: CASRHASATFF.

The chain combines TRBV28 with TRBJ1-3, with D hard to call. CDR1 MDHEN and CDR2 SYDVKM come from the germline V gene. Trimming removed 6 bases at V and 0 bases at J, with 12 bases between. This CDR3 is built from 15 residues. CDR3 region: CASSWGVNSGNTIYF. The CDR3, as DNA: TGTGCCAGCAGCTGGGGAGTTAACTCTGGAAACACCATATATTTT.

This chain joins TRBV14 and TRBJ1-1; possibly TRBD1 for D (5 bases). The CDR3 is 15 amino acids. Germline CDR1 and CDR2: SGHDN and FVKESK. Trimming pared 1 base from V and 3 bases from J, leaving 12 bases between. This CDR3 reads CASSQVGGAYTEAFF. The CDR3 region has the DNA TGTGCCAGCAGCCAAGTCGGCGGGGCGTACACTGAAGCTTTCTTT.

The chain carries TRBV6-5 and TRBJ1-2, with D unclear. CDR3 length: 14 residues. V lost 0 bases, J lost 2 bases, and 7 bases lay in between. Germline CDR1 and CDR2: MNHEY and SVGAGI. Written as DNA, the CDR3 is TGTGCCAGCAGTTACTCTGGCAGAAACTATGGCTACACCTTC. Translation: CASSYSGRNYGYTF.

This clone was seen only once. This chain links TRBV5-1 with TRBJ1-3; D gene unclear. This CDR3 has 14 amino acids. Trimming took 0 bases from V and 1 from J, leaving 5 bases between them. The germline V gene has CDR1 SGHRS and CDR2 YFSETQ. Written as DNA, the CDR3 is TGCGCCAGCAGCTTGGGACAATCTGGAAACACCATATATTTT. Residues: CASSLGQSGNTIYF.

The chain is built from TRBV10-3 and TRBJ2-1; 8 positions match TRBD1. Unmatched junction bases numbered 5, after V lost 4 bases and J lost 15 bases. Looked up from germline, CDR1 is ENHRY and CDR2 is SYGVKD. CDR3 size: 11 residues. CDR3 in DNA: TGTGCCATCAGTGGTGAGGACAGGGTGTTCTTC. It translates to CAISGEDRVFF.

This clone was seen only once. The CDR3 coding sequence is TGCGCCAGCAGCCAACCCGGACAGGGAGTGATCCCTGAAGCTTTCTTT. Translated: CASSQPGQGVIPEAFF. The chain uses TRBV4-1 and TRBJ1-1; 8 nucleotides align to TRBD1. V shed 2 bases and J 6 bases; nucleotides not matched to a gene: 11. The CDR3 has 16 amino acids. Germline V gives CDR1 MGHRA, CDR2 YSYEKL.

The chain employs TRBV6-5 and TRBJ2-7; 9 bases line up with TRBD1. V shed 2 bases and J 7 bases; nucleotides not matched to a gene: 9. The CDR3 consists of 15 residues. Germline V CDR1 and CDR2: MNHEY, SVGAGI. The CDR3: CASSYQSGTGYEQYF. CDR3 coding DNA: TGTGCCAGCAGTTACCAATCCGGGACAGGGTATGAGCAGTACTTC.

The chain uses TRBV30 and TRBJ1-2; D perhaps matches TRBD1 (5 bases). The CDR3 length is 16 residues. Germline lookup yields CDR1 GTSNPN and CDR2 SVGIG (reference sequence). Trimming left V 3 bases short and J 1 base short, with 18 bases between. For the CDR3, the DNA is TGTGCCTGGAGCACGACGGGGGATCACTTTAACTATGGCTACACCTTC. Amino acids: CAWSTTGDHFNYGYTF.

The V gene is TRBV5-4, the J gene TRBJ2-1; 13 nucleotides match TRBD2. The ends lost 4 bases at V and 10 bases at J; junction bases unmatched: 17. CDR3 length equals 18 residues. The germline gives CDR1 SGHNT, CDR2 YYREEE (reference sequence). The CDR3 DNA is TGTGCCAGCAGCCCCCCAGGGACTAGCGGGGTTGCCGGGAAGGAGCAGTTCTTC. Encoded protein: CASSPPGTSGVAGKEQFF.

This sequence joins TRBV6-5 and TRBJ2-5, with TRBD2 matching over 10 bases. The V gene end was trimmed by 6 bases and the J gene end by 4 bases; junction bases not matched to a gene: 8. The CDR3 covers 15 residues. The germline CDR1 and CDR2 sequences are MNHEY and SVGAGI. Here the CDR3 DNA reads TGTGCCAGCAGAGAGAGCGGGGGGGCCAGAGAGACCCAGTACTTC. Amino acid sequence: CASRESGGARETQYF.

The chain links TRBV6-6 to TRBJ1-3; D perhaps matches TRBD1 (6 bases). CDR1 and CDR2 from the germline V gene are MNHNY and SVGAGI (reference sequence). V lost 7 bases, J lost 7 bases, and 17 bases lay in between. The CDR3 sequence is 14 residues long. CDR3 region: CASTDPGHDNTIYF. CDR3 in DNA: TGTGCCAGCACAGATCCGGGACATGACAACACCATATATTTT.